The 21 T cell receptor beta chains below come from one sample, sequenced in a study of blood T cell repertoires in COVID-19. The assay was immunoSEQ multiplex PCR, and TCRdb's table has in-frame clones only and misses some. The sample shows 55,000 or so clones, approximately 87% of them seen only once. Sequenced sample: peripheral blood. The receptors derive from an older woman with COVID-19, enrolled during active disease.

In this sample, this clone turned up once. Here the CDR3 DNA reads TGTGCCAGCAGTTTCCTCGGCAGGGTATCCGCCGGGGAGCTGTTTTTT. Protein: CASSFLGRVSAGELFF. V usage is TRBV28 and J usage is TRBJ2-2, with D possibly matching TRBD1 (5 bases). V was shortened by 3 bases and J by 6 bases, with 17 bases between the two germline ends. In germline, CDR1 is MDHEN, CDR2 SYDVKM. The CDR3 covers 16 residues.

This chain uses TRBV11-2 with TRBJ1-5; D gene unclear. Germline V gene data show CDR1 as SGHAT and CDR2 as FQNNGV. CDR3 length equals 13 residues. With 0 bases removed from V and 4 bases from J, the gap between germline ends came to 4 bases. CDR3 sequence reads: CASSLESNQPQHF. CDR3 DNA: TGTGCCAGCAGCTTAGAGTCTAATCAGCCCCAGCATTTT. The whole variable domain, remainder taken from reference TRBV11-2 and TRBJ1-5, is EAGVAQSPRYKIIEKRQSVAFWCNPISGHATLYWYQQILGQGPKLLIQFQNNGVVDDSQLPKDRFSAERLKGVDSTLKIQPAKLEDSAVYLCASSLESNQPQHFGDGTRLSIL.

This clone was counted a single time. The chain has TRBV5-1 and TRBJ2-4, with D possibly being TRBD1 (6 bases). V lost 4 bases and J 5 bases, leaving 16 bases between the germline ends. Germline V gene lookup returns CDR1 SGHRS and CDR2 YFSETQ. The length of the CDR3 is 15 residues. The CDR3 sequence: CASSPEQGPQNIQYF. The CDR3 DNA is TGCGCCAGCAGCCCCGAGCAGGGGCCGCAAAACATTCAGTACTTC.

The chain combines TRBV7-2 with TRBJ1-1, with a possible D match to TRBD1 (6 bases). Trimming pared 6 bases from V and 0 bases from J, leaving 14 bases between. The CDR3 is made up of 15 amino acids. CDR1 SGHTA and CDR2 FQGNSA come from the germline V gene. The chain's CDR3 is CASRKPGQMNTEAFF. The CDR3 DNA reads as TGTGCCAGCAGAAAACCGGGACAAATGAACACTGAAGCTTTCTTT.

This clone was counted ten times or more. CDR3 sequence reads: CASSGGTGQHTGELFF. CDR3 bases: TGTGCCAGCAGTGGCGGGACAGGACAACACACCGGGGAGCTGTTTTTT. The chain links TRBV6-4 to TRBJ2-2; 8 bases match TRBD1. V dropped 4 bases and J dropped 3; count of bases not matched to a gene: 7. CDR1 and CDR2 from the germline V gene are MRHNA and SNTAGT. This CDR3 region has 16 residues.

This clone has only a few counts. The rearrangement links TRBV4-1 to TRBJ2-3; D possibly corresponds to TRBD1 (6 bases). This CDR3 has 15 amino acids. The V end lost 0 bases, the J end lost 4 bases, and 11 bases lay between the germline ends. Germline values: CDR1 MGHRA, CDR2 YSYEKL. The CDR3 region is CASSQDSRGSDTQYF. The CDR3, as DNA: TGCGCCAGCAGCCAAGATAGTAGGGGGTCAGATACGCAGTATTTT.

The genes are TRBV13 and TRBJ2-7; TRBD2 agrees at 7 bases. Trimming at V came to 5 bases and at J to 2 bases, leaving 9 bases not matched to a gene. Per germline, CDR1 PRHDT and CDR2 FYEKMQ (reference sequence). The CDR3 spans 15 residues. The CDR3 loop is CASSPGGRTTYEQYF. CDR3 in DNA: TGTGCCAGCAGCCCCGGGGGGAGAACTACCTACGAGCAGTACTTC. Full variable domain (outside the CDR3, taken from reference TRBV13 and TRBJ2-7): AAGVIQSPRHLIKEKRETATLKCYPIPRHDTVYWYQQGPGQDPQFLISFYEKMQSDKGSIPDRFSAQQFSDYHSELNMSSLELGDSALYFCASSPGGRTTYEQYFGPGTRLTVT.

This clone appeared a single time. The chain links TRBV7-2 to TRBJ2-7, with D perhaps matching TRBD1 (5 bases). CDR1 and CDR2 from the germline V gene are SGHTA and FQGNSA. CDR3 length equals 13 residues. Trimming removed 3 bases at V and 3 bases at J, with 9 bases between. This chain's CDR3 is CASSFRQFYEQYF. Here the CDR3 DNA reads TGTGCCAGCAGCTTTAGACAGTTCTACGAGCAGTACTTC.

On this clone: At one boundary the junction diverges from the germline segment, which might be a read error. This chain joins TRBV6-1 and TRBJ2-4, with a tentative D call TRBD1 (5 bases). CDR1 MNHNS and CDR2 SASEGT come from the germline V gene. This CDR3 has 13 amino acids. CDR3 bases: TGTGCCAGCAGTGAATCTAAGGTCAGGGTGGGGTATTTC. It codes for CASSESKVRVGYF.

The chain links TRBV9 to TRBJ1-4, with no clear D. CDR3 size: 15 residues. Germline V gene lookup returns CDR1 SGDLS and CDR2 YYNGEE. The germline V and J ends were trimmed by 0 bases and 1 base, with 7 bases remaining between them. CDR3 in amino acids: CASSVGGRTNEKLFF. For the CDR3, the DNA is TGTGCCAGCAGCGTAGGTGGCAGAACTAATGAAAAACTGTTTTTT.

The chain links TRBV5-6 to TRBJ1-4, with 9 bases aligning to TRBD1. This CDR3 contains 16 residues. Germline CDR1 SGHDT, CDR2 YYEEEE. J gave up 4 bases and V 4 bases, and 8 bases lay outside the gene matches. The CDR3 nucleotides read TGTGCCAGCAGCCCGGGACAGGGCTACGGTAATGAAAAACTGTTTTTT. It encodes CASSPGQGYGNEKLFF.

The gene calls are TRBV11-3 and TRBJ1-1; 8 positions agree with TRBD1. CDR3 length: 12 residues. The junction had 2 bases not matched to a gene; V was cut back by 0 bases and J by 11 bases. Germline CDR1 SGHNT, CDR2 YENEEA. CDR3: CASSLDHRGAFF. DNA of the CDR3: TGTGCCAGCAGCTTAGATCACAGGGGGGCTTTCTTT.

The chain is built from TRBV12-3 or TRBV12-4 and TRBJ2-1; 7 nucleotides match TRBD1. The CDR3 totals 11 residues. With 6 bases clipped from V and 11 bases from J, the junction kept 4 bases outside the gene matches. The CDR3 reads CASRDRAKQFF. The CDR3 DNA reads TGTGCCAGCAGAGACAGGGCCAAGCAGTTCTTC.

The chain recombines TRBV6-5 with TRBJ1-2; 8 bases are shared with TRBD1. The germline CDR1 and CDR2 sequences are MNHEY and SVGAGI. CDR3 length: 14 amino acids. V lost 6 bases to trimming and J lost 7 bases; unmatched junction nucleotides: 10. The CDR3 DNA reads as TGTGCCAGCAGACGGACAGGGAGGTACGGTGGCTACACCTTC. Translation gives CASRRTGRYGGYTF.

The genes are TRBV7-9 and TRBJ2-7, with TRBD1 matching over 10 bases. This CDR3 is 16 amino acids long. J gave up 3 bases and V 5 bases, and 10 bases lay outside the gene matches. The germline gives CDR1 SEHNR, CDR2 FQNEAQ (reference sequence). The CDR3 reads CASSARRQGAVYEQYF. For the CDR3, the DNA is TGTGCCAGCAGCGCAAGAAGACAGGGGGCGGTCTACGAGCAGTACTTC.

The chain employs TRBV27 and TRBJ1-4; TRBD1 is a possible D gene (5 bases). The CDR3 extends over 13 amino acids. The V and J ends lost 6 bases and 7 bases respectively, with 12 bases between them. Germline V lookup: CDR1 MNHEY, CDR2 SMNVEV (reference sequence). As DNA, the CDR3 is TGTGCCAGCAGCCGGGGGACCGGTGAAAAACTGTTTTTT. Protein product: CASSRGTGEKLFF.

This chain connects TRBV3-1 (or the pseudogene TRBV3-2) to TRBJ1-1, with D uncertain. Trimming removed 3 bases at V and 1 base at J, with 6 bases between. This CDR3 has 13 residues. Germline CDR1 LGHDT, CDR2 YNNKEL (reference sequence). CDR3 bases: TGTGCCAGCAGCCACGCTAGGAACACTGAAGCTTTCTTT. This codes for CASSHARNTEAFF.

V is TRBV5-1 and J is TRBJ2-7, with TRBD1 matching over 7 bases. The CDR3 contains 15 residues. V dropped 0 bases and J dropped 2; count of bases not matched to a gene: 5. The germline V gene has CDR1 SGHRS and CDR2 YFSETQ. This CDR3 reads CASSLGQGFTYEQYF. DNA for the CDR3: TGCGCCAGCAGCTTGGGACAGGGATTTACCTACGAGCAGTACTTC.

The V and J genes are TRBV18 and TRBJ1-2, with D unclear. The germline V and J ends were trimmed by 2 bases and 2 bases, with 6 bases remaining between them. Germline CDR1 reads KGHSH; CDR2 reads LQKENI. This CDR3 contains 13 residues. For the CDR3, the DNA is TGTGCCAGCTCACCAGGGCCCAACTATGGCTACACCTTC. It yields the protein CASSPGPNYGYTF.

This sequence joins TRBV5-1 and TRBJ1-3, with D unresolved. The CDR3 length is 14 residues. Trimming removed 4 bases at V and 2 bases at J, with 10 bases between. Per the germline V gene, CDR1 is SGHRS and CDR2 is YFSETQ. This CDR3 reads CASSAGVPGNTIYF. As DNA, the CDR3 is TGCGCCAGCAGCGCCGGGGTTCCTGGAAACACCATATATTTT. The full variable domain, its missing parts supplied by reference TRBV5-1 and TRBJ1-3, is KAGVTQTPRYLIKTRGQQVTLSCSPISGHRSVSWYQQTPGQGLQFLFEYFSETQRNKGNFPGRFSGRQFSNSRSEMNVSTLELGDSALYLCASSAGVPGNTIYFGEGSWLTVV.

V is TRBV19 and J is TRBJ2-1, with TRBD2 identical over 9 bases. The CDR3 is 15 amino acids. Germline CDR1 and CDR2: LNHDA and SQIVND (reference sequence). V lost 2 bases to trimming and J lost 6 bases; unmatched junction nucleotides: 5. Written as DNA, the CDR3 is TGTGCCAGTAGTATACTGACTAGCGGCTCCAATGAGCAGTTCTTC. It encodes CASSILTSGSNEQFF.